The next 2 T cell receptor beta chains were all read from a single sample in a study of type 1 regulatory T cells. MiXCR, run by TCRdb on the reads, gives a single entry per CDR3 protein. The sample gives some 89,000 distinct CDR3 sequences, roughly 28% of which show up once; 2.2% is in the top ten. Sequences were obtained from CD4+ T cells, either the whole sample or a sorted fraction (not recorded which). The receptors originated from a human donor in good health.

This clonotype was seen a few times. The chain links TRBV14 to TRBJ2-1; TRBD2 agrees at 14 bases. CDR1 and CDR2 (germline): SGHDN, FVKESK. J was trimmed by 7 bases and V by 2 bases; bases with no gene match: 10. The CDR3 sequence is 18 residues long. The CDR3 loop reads CASSQRTSGRQIKNEQFF. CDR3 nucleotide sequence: TGTGCCAGCAGCCAACGGACTAGCGGGAGGCAAATAAAAAATGAGCAGTTCTTC.

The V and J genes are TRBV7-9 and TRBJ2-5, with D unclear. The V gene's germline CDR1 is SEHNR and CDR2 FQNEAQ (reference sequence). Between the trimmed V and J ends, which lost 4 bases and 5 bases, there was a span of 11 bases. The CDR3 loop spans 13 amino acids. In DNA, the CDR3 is TGTGCCAGCAGCTCTGTATCTAGGGAGACCCAGTACTTC. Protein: CASSSVSRETQYF. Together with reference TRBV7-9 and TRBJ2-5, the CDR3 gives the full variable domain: DTGVSQNPRHKITKRGQNVTFRCDPISEHNRLYWYRQTLGQGPEFLTYFQNEAQLEKSRLLSDRFSAERPKGSFSTLEIQRTEQGDSAMYLCASSSVSRETQYFGPGTRLLVL.